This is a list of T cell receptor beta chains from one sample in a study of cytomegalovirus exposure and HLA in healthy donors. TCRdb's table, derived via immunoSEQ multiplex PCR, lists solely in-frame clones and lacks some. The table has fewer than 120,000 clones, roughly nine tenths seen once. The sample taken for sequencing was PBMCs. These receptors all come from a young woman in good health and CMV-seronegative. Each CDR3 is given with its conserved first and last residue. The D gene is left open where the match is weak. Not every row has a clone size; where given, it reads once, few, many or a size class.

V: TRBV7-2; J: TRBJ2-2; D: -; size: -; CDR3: CASSLVESSPVELFF; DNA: TGTGCCAGCAGCTTAGTAGAGTCCTCCCCCGTGGAGCTGTTTTTT
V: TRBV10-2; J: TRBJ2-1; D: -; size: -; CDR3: CASSESRARHYNEQFF; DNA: TGCGCCAGCAGTGAGTCGAGGGCTAGGCACTACAATGAGCAGTTCTTC
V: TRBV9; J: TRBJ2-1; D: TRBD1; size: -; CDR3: CASKGAQTYNEQFF; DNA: TGTGCCAGCAAGGGGGCACAAACCTACAATGAGCAGTTCTTC
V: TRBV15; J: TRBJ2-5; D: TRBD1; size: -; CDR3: CATRMGTGVQETQYF; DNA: TGTGCCACCAGGATGGGGACAGGGGTGCAAGAGACCCAGTACTTC
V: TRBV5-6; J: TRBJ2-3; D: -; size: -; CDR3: CASSLTIGASTDTQYF; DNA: TGTGCCAGCAGCTTGACAATAGGGGCTAGCACAGATACGCAGTATTTT
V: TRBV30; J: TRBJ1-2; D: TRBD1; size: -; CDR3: CAQTGGNGYTF; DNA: TGTGCCCAAACAGGGGGGAATGGCTACACCTTC
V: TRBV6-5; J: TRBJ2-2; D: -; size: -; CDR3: CASRLRGNTGELFF; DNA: TGTGCCAGCAGACTACGGGGGAACACCGGGGAGCTGTTTTTT
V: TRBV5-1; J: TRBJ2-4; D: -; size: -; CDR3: CASRYDYGLPIQYF; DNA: TGCGCCAGCAGATATGACTACGGTTTGCCCATTCAGTACTTC
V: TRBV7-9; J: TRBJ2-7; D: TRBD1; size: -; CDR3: CASTQGAASWEQYF; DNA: TGTGCCAGCACCCAGGGGGCGGCTTCCTGGGAGCAGTACTTC
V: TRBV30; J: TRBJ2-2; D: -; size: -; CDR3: CAWSVYTSNTGELFF; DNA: TGTGCCTGGAGTGTGTACACCTCGAACACCGGGGAGCTGTTTTTT
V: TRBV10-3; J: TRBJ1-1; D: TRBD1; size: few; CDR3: CAIGQGGTEAFF; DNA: TGTGCCATTGGACAGGGGGGCACTGAAGCTTTCTTT
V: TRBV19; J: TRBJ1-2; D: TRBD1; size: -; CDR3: CASSPGQGDGYTF; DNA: TGTGCCAGTAGCCCGGGACAGGGGGATGGCTACACCTTC
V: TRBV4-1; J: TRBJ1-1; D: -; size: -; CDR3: CASSQDLAGTEAFF; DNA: TGCGCCAGCAGCCAAGATTTGGCAGGGACTGAAGCTTTCTTT
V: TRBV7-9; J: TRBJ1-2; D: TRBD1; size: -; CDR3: CASSAIPGTGVRKHGYTF; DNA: TGTGCCAGCAGCGCGATTCCCGGGACAGGGGTCCGAAAGCATGGCTACACCTTC
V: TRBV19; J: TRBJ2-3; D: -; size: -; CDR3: CASSAPRLDGGTDTQYF; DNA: TGTGCCAGTAGTGCCCCCCGACTAGACGGTGGGACAGATACGCAGTATTTT
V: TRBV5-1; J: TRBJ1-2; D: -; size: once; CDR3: CASSPSRGYNYGYTF; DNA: TGCGCCAGCAGCCCCAGCCGGGGGTATAACTATGGCTACACCTTC
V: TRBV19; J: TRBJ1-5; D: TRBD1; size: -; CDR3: CATARDRPSIDGQPQHF; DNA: TGTGCCACCGCCCGGGACAGACCGTCTATCGACGGTCAGCCCCAGCATTTT
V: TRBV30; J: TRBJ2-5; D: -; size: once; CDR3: CAWSSGYQETQYF; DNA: TGTGCCTGGAGTAGCGGGTACCAAGAGACCCAGTACTTC
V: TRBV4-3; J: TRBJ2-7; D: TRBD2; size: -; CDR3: CASSQATSGISYEQYF; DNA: TGCGCCAGCAGCCAAGCAACTAGCGGGATTTCCTACGAGCAGTACTTC
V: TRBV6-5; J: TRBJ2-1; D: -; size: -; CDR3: CASIPARGWNEQFF; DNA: TGTGCCAGCATTCCTGCGAGGGGGTGGAATGAGCAGTTCTTC
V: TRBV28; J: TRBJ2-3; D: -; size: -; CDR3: CASISTVGVDTQYF; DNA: TGTGCCAGCATCTCAACGGTCGGGGTCGATACGCAGTATTTT
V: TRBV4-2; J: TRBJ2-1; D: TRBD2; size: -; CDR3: CASSIGTSLGSNEQFF; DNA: TGTGCCAGCAGCATCGGGACTAGTTTGGGGAGTAATGAGCAGTTCTTC
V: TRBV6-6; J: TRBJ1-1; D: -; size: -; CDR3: CATRGGVRTEAFF; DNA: TGTGCCACCCGGGGAGGCGTTAGGACTGAAGCTTTCTTT
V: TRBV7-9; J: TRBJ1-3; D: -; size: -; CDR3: CASSRTGSSGNTIYF; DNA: TGTGCCAGCAGTCGTACAGGTTCCTCTGGAAACACCATATATTTT
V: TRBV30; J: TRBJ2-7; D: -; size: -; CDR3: CAWAGQGGEQYF; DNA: TGTGCCTGGGCTGGGCAGGGAGGCGAGCAGTACTTC
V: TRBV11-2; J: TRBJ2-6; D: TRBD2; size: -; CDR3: CASSPGGRAGANVLTF; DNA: TGTGCCAGCAGTCCCGGGGGGAGGGCCGGGGCCAACGTCCTGACTTTC
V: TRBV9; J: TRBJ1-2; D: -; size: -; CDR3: CASSVARANYGYTF; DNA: TGTGCCAGCAGCGTAGCTCGCGCTAACTATGGCTACACCTTC
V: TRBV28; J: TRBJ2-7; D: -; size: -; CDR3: CASSLSTGEQYF; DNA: TGTGCCAGCAGTTTGTCAACCGGCGAGCAGTACTTC
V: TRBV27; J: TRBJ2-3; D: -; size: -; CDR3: CASTLGGRTDTQYF; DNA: TGTGCCAGCACCCTCGGGGGGCGCACAGATACGCAGTATTTT
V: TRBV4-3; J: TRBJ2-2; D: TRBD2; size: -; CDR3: CASSPRQGLIKKGELFF; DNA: TGCGCCAGCAGCCCCCGCCAGGGACTAATAAAAAAAGGGGAGCTGTTTTTT
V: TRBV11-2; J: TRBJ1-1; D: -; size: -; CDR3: CASSIPSGTEAFF; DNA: TGTGCCAGCAGCATCCCGTCCGGCACTGAAGCTTTCTTT
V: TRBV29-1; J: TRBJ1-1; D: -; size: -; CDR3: CSVAFSGGSRAFF; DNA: TGCAGCGTTGCTTTCTCGGGGGGGTCGAGGGCTTTCTTT
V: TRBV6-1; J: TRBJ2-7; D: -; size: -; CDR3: CASSRVDSSYEQYF; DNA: TGTGCCAGCAGTAGGGTTGACAGCTCCTACGAGCAGTACTTC
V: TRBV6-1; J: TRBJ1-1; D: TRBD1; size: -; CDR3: CATGGQGASGEAFF; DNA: TGTGCCACCGGGGGACAGGGGGCGAGTGGTGAAGCTTTCTTT
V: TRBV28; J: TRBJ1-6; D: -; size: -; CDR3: CASSLRAGVYSPLHF; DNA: TGTGCCAGCAGTTTGAGGGCAGGGGTTTATTCACCCCTCCACTTT
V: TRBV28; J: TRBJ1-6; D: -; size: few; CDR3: CASSPRYSPLHF; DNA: TGTGCCAGCAGTCCCCGTTATTCACCCCTCCACTTT
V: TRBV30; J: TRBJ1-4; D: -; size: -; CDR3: CAWSVDRSKSTNEKLFF; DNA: TGTGCCTGGAGTGTAGACAGGTCGAAATCAACTAATGAAAAACTGTTTTTT
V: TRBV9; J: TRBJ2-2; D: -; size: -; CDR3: CASSVDSGNTGELFF; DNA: TGTGCCAGCAGCGTAGATAGCGGAAACACCGGGGAGCTGTTTTTT
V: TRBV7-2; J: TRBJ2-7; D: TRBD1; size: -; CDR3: CASNLATGAYEQYF; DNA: TGTGCCAGCAACCTAGCGACAGGGGCCTACGAGCAGTACTTC
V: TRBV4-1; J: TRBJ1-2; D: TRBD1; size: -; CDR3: CASSHLGRDRSNYGYTF; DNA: TGCGCCAGCAGTCACCTAGGCCGGGACAGGAGTAACTATGGCTACACCTTC
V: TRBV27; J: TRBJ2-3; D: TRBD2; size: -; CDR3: CASGSLVAGPPTSTDTQYF; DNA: TGTGCCAGCGGATCCCTGGTAGCGGGCCCCCCCACTAGCACAGATACGCAGTATTTT
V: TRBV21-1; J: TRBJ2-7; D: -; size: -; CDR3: CASSKAGGVDEQYF; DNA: TGTGCCAGCAGCAAAGCAGGGGGGGTGGACGAGCAGTACTTC
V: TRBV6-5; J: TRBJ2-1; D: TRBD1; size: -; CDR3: CASSPGTGVYNEQFF; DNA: TGTGCCAGCAGCCCCGGGACAGGGGTCTACAATGAGCAGTTCTTC
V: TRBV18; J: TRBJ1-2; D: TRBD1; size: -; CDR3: CASSLDRDGYTF; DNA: TGTGCCAGCTCACTGGACAGGGACGGCTACACCTTC
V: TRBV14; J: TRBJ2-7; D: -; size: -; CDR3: CASSQDLGGEQYF; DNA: TGTGCCAGCAGCCAAGATCTGGGAGGCGAGCAGTACTTC
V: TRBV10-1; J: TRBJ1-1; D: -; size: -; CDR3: CASSEGQMNTEAFF; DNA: TGCGCCAGCAGTGAGGGACAGATGAACACTGAAGCTTTCTTT
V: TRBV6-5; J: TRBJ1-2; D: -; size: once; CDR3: CASSYSNSGRAGYTF; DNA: TGTGCCAGCAGTTACTCGAACTCCGGGAGGGCAGGCTACACCTTC
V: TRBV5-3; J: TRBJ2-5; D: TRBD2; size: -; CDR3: CARSSGRAQETQYF; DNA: TGTGCCAGATCTAGCGGGAGGGCCCAAGAGACCCAGTACTTC
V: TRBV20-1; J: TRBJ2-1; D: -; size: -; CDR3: CSASPDEQFF; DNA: TGCAGTGCGAGTCCGGATGAGCAGTTCTTC
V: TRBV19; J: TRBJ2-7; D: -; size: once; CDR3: CASSIHTSSSERNEQYF; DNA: TGTGCCAGTAGTATCCATACCTCGTCGTCGGAGAGGAACGAGCAGTACTTC
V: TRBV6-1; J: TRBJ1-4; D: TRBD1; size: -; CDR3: CASSPGQRTEKLFF; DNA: TGTGCCAGCAGTCCGGGACAGAGAACGGAAAAACTGTTTTTT
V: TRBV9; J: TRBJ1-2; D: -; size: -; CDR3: CASSPGATPVNRGYTF; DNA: TGTGCCAGCAGCCCCGGAGCGACCCCCGTGAATCGTGGCTACACCTTC
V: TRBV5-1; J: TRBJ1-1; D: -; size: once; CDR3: CASSFTMNTEAFF; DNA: TGCGCCAGCAGCTTCACTATGAACACTGAAGCTTTCTTT
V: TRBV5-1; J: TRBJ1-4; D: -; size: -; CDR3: CASSPGGRAEKLFF; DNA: TGCGCCAGCAGCCCGGGAGGGAGGGCTGAAAAACTGTTTTTT
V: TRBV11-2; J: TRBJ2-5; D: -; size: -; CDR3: CASSLELLETQYF; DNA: TGTGCCAGCAGCTTAGAACTGTTGGAGACCCAGTACTTC